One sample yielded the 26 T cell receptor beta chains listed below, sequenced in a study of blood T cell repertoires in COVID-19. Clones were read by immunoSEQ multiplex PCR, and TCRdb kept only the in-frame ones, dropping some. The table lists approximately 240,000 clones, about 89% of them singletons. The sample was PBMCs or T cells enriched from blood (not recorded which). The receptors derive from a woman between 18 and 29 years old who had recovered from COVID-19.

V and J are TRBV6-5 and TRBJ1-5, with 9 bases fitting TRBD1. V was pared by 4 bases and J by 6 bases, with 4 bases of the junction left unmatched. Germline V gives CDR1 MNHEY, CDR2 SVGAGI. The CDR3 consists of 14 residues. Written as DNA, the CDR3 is TGTGCCAGCAGTTGGACAGGGGCCGGTCAGCCCCAGCATTTT. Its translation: CASSWTGAGQPQHF.

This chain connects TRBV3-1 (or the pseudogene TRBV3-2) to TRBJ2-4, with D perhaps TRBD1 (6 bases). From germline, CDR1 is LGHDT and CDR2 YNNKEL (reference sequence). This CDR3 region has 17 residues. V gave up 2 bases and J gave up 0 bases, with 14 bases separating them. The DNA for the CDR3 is TGTGCCAGCAGCCAACAGACAGGTTCGCTAGCCAAAAACATTCAGTACTTC. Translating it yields CASSQQTGSLAKNIQYF.

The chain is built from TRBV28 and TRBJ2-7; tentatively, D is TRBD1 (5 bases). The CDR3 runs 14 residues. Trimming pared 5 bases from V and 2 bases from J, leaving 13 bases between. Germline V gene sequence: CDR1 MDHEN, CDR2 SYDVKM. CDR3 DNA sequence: TGTGCCAGCAGTCTATCAGACAGCCCCTACGAGCAGTACTTC. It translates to CASSLSDSPYEQYF.

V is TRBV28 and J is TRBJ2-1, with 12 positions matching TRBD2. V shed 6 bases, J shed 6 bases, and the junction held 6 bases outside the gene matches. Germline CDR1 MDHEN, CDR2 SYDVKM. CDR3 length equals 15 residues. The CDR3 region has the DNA TGTGCCAGCAGACCAACTAGCGGGGGGATCAATGAGCAGTTCTTC. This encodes CASRPTSGGINEQFF.

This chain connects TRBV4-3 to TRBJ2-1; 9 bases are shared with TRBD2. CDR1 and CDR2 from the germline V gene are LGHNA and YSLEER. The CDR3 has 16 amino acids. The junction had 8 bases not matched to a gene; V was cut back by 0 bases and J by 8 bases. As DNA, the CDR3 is TGCGCCAGCAGCCAAGATCTAAGTAGCGGGGGTGATGAGCAGTTCTTC. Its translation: CASSQDLSSGGDEQFF.

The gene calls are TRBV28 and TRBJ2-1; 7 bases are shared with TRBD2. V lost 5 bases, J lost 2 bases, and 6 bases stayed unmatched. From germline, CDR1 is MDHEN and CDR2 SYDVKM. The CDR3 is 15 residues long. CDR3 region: CASSLGGSPYNEQFF. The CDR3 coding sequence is TGTGCCAGCAGTCTTGGCGGGAGCCCCTACAATGAGCAGTTCTTC.

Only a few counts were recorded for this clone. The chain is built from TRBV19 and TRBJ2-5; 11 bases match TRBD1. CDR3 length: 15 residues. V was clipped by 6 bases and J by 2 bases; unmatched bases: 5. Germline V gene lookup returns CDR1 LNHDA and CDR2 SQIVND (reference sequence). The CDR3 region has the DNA TGTGCCAGTAGGTCCGGGACAGGGGGGCAAGAGACCCAGTACTTC. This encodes CASRSGTGGQETQYF.

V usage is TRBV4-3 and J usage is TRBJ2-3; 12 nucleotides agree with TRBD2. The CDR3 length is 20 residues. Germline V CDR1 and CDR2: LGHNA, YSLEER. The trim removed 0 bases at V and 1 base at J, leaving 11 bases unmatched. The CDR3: CASSQDYASGGAVGTDTQYF. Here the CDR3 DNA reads TGCGCCAGCAGCCAAGACTATGCTAGCGGGGGGGCAGTTGGCACAGATACGCAGTATTTT.

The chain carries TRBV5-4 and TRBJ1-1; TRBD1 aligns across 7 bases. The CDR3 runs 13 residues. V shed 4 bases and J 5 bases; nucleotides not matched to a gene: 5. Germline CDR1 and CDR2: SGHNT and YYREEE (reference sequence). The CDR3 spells CASSQGVRTEAFF. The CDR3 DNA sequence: TGTGCCAGCAGCCAGGGGGTACGGACTGAAGCTTTCTTT.

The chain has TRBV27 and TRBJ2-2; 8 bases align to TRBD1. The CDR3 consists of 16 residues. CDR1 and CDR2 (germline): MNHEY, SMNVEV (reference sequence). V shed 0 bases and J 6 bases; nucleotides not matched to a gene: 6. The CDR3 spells CASSLSRTGFSGELFF. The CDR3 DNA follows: TGTGCCAGCAGTTTATCAAGGACAGGGTTCTCCGGGGAGCTGTTTTTT.

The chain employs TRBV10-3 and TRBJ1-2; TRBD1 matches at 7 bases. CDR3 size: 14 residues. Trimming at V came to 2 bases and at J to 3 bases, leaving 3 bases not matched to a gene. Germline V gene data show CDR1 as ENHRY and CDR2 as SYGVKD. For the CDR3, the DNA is TGTGCCATCAGTGAGAGACAGGGAGACTATGGCTACACCTTC. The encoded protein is CAISERQGDYGYTF.

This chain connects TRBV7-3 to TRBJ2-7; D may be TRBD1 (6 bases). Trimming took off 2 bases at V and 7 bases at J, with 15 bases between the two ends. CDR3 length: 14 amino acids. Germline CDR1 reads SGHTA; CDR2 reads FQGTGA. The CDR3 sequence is CASSLGPGAREQYF. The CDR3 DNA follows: TGTGCCAGCAGCTTAGGGCCAGGGGCTCGGGAGCAGTACTTC.

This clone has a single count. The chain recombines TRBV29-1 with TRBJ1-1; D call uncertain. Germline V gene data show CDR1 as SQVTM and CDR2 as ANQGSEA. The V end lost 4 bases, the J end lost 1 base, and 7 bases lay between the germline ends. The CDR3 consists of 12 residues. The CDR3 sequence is CSVGEGNTEAFF. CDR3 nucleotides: TGCAGCGTTGGTGAGGGGAACACTGAAGCTTTCTTT. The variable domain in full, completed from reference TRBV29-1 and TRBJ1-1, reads SAVISQKPSRDICQRGTSLTIQCQVDSQVTMMFWYRQQPGQSLTLIATANQGSEATYESGFVIDKFPISRPNLTFSTLTVSNMSPEDSSIYLCSVGEGNTEAFFGQGTRLTVV.

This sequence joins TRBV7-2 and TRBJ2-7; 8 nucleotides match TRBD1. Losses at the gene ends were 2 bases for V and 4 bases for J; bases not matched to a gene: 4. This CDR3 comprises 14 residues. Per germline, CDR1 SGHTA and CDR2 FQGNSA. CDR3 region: CASSLYRGSYEQYF. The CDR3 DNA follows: TGTGCCAGCAGCTTATACAGGGGGTCGTACGAGCAGTACTTC.

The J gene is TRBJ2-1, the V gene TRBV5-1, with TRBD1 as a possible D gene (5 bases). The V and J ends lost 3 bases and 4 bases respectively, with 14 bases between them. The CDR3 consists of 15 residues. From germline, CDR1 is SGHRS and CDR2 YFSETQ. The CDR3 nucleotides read TGCGCCAGCAGCTCTGGGGCAGGGATGTACAATGAGCAGTTCTTC. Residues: CASSSGAGMYNEQFF.

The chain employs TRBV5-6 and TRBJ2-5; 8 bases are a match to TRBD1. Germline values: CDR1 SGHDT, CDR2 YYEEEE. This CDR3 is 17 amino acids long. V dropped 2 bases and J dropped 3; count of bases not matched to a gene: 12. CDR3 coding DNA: TGTGCCAGCAGCTTCGCAATGACAGGGGAAGGGGAAGAGACCCAGTACTTC. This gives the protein CASSFAMTGEGEETQYF.

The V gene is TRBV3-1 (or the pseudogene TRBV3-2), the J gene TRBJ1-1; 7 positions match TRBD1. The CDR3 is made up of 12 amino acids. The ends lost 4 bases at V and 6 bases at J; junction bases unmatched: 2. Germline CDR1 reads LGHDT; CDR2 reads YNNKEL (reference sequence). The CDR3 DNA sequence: TGTGCCAGCAGCCTTACAGGGGCTGAAGCTTTCTTT. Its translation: CASSLTGAEAFF.

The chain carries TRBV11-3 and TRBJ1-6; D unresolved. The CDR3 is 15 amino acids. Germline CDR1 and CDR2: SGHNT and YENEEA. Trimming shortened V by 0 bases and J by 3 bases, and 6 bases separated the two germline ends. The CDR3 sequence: CASSLDYNYNSPLHF. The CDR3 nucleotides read TGTGCCAGCAGCTTAGATTACAACTATAATTCACCCCTCCACTTT. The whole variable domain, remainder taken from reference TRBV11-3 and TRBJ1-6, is EAGVVQSPRYKIIEKKQPVAFWCNPISGHNTLYWYLQNLGQGPELLIRYENEEAVDDSQLPKDRFSAERLKGVDSTLKIQPAELGDSAVYLCASSLDYNYNSPLHFGNGTRLTVT.

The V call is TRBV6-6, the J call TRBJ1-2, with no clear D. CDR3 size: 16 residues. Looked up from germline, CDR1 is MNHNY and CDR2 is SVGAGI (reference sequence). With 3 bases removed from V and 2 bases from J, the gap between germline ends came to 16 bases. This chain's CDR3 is CASSYGFRTENYGYTF. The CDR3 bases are TGTGCCAGCAGTTATGGTTTCAGAACCGAAAACTATGGCTACACCTTC.

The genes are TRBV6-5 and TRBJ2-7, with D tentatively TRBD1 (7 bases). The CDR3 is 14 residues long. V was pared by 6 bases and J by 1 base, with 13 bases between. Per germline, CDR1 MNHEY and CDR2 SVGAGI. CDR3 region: CASRSGGLSYEQYF. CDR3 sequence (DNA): TGTGCCAGCAGATCAGGGGGGTTATCCTACGAGCAGTACTTC.

CDR3 protein: CASSTRVGTSGIYEQFF. For the CDR3, the DNA is TGTGCCAGCAGCACTCGTGTCGGGACTAGCGGGATCTATGAGCAGTTCTTC. This chain uses TRBV28 with TRBJ2-1; 13 bases match TRBD2. The CDR3 is made up of 17 amino acids. Germline CDR1 is MDHEN and CDR2 is SYDVKM. With 6 bases clipped from V and 8 bases from J, the junction kept 13 bases outside the gene matches.

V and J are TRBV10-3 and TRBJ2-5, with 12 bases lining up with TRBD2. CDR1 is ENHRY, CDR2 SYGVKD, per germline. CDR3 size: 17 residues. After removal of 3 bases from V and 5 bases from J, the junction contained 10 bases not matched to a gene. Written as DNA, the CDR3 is TGTGCCATCAGTGACGCGTCTAGCGGGGGGGCCTGGGAGACCCAGTACTTC. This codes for CAISDASSGGAWETQYF.

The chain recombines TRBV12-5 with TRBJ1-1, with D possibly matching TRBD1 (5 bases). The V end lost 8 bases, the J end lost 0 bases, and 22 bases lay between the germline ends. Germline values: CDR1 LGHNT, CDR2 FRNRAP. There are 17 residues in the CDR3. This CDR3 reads CASRPGSGGSMNTEAFF. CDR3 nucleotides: TGTGCTAGTCGGCCTGGAAGCGGGGGGAGCATGAACACTGAAGCTTTCTTT. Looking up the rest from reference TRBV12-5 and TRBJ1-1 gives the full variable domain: DARVTQTPRHKVTEMGQEVTMRCQPILGHNTVFWYRQTMMQGLELLAYFRNRAPLDDSGMPKDRFSAEMPDATLATLKIQPSEPRDSAVYFCASRPGSGGSMNTEAFFGQGTRLTVV.

In DNA form, the CDR3 reads TGTGCCAGCAGCTGGGCCCAATTGCAGGGAGAGACCCAGTACTTC. This codes for CASSWAQLQGETQYF. The genes are TRBV7-2 and TRBJ2-5; possibly TRBD1 for D (5 bases). Looked up from germline, CDR1 is SGHTA and CDR2 is FQGNSA. V was cut by 4 bases and J by 4 bases, with 16 bases left in between. The CDR3 covers 15 residues.

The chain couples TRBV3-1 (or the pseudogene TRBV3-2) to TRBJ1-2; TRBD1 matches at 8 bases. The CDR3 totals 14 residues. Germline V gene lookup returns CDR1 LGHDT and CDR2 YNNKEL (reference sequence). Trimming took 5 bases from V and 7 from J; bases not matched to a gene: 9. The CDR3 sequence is CASSNRGSERGYTF. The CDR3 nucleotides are TGTGCCAGCAGCAACAGGGGGAGCGAACGTGGCTACACCTTC.

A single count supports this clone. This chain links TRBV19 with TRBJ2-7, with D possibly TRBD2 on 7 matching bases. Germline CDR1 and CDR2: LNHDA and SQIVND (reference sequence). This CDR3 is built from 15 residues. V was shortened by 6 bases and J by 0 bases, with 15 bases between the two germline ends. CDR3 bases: TGTGCCAGTAGCCAACGCGGGGGCACCTCCTACGAGCAGTACTTC. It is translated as CASSQRGGTSYEQYF.